One and the same sample provided the 8 T cell receptor beta chains below, sequenced in a study of beta chain features in type 1 diabetes. General observations from the study: Moderate but significant shortening of TCRB CDR3s was recorded in all four CD4+ subsets from Type 1 diabetes patients.

Isolated RNA was reverse transcribed in full, so expressed TCRB transcripts were sequenced. Here immunoSEQ multiplex PCR was the method, and the copy in TCRdb shows in-frame clones only, minus some. The data contain under 400,000 clones, over 9.5% of them seen just once; the ten biggest clones take up 0.01%. No antigen has been identified for these receptors. Material: naive CD4+ T cells from blood. All receptors come from a woman under 30 with type 1 diabetes.

V gene TRBV30 combines with J gene TRBJ2-1, with D possibly TRBD2 on 5 matching bases. CDR1 is GTSNPN, CDR2 SVGIG, per germline (reference sequence). The CDR3 runs to 18 residues. V gave up 0 bases and J gave up 0 bases, with 18 bases separating them. The CDR3 is CAWSVSFLRGSSYNEQFF. The CDR3 DNA is TGTGCCTGGAGTGTAAGCTTCCTTCGGGGTAGCTCCTACAATGAGCAGTTCTTC.

This chain joins TRBV6-5 and TRBJ1-1, with a possible D match to TRBD1 (6 bases). The V gene's germline CDR1 is MNHEY and CDR2 SVGAGI. V shed 8 bases and J shed 5 bases, with 15 bases lying between them. The CDR3 spans 13 residues. The CDR3 coding sequence is TGTGCCAGCGCTACAGCAGGGGCGACTGAAGCTTTCTTT. Translation: CASATAGATEAFF.

The V gene is TRBV9, the J gene TRBJ2-3; a weak D match, TRBD2 (5 bases). V was pared by 6 bases and J by 2 bases, with 16 bases between. Per the germline V gene, CDR1 is SGDLS and CDR2 is YYNGEE. There are 15 residues in the CDR3. The CDR3 reads CASTPQGGDTDTQYF. In nucleotides, the CDR3 is TGTGCCAGCACACCTCAAGGAGGAGACACAGATACGCAGTATTTT.

This clone was found a few times. The J gene is TRBJ2-7, the V gene TRBV5-4, with TRBD2 matching 7 bases. The germline gives CDR1 SGHNT, CDR2 YYREEE (reference sequence). J lost 4 bases, V lost 3 bases, and 4 bases had no gene match. This CDR3 comprises 13 residues. Here the CDR3 DNA reads TGTGCCAGCAGCTCGGGACTAACTTACGAGCAGTACTTC. Protein product: CASSSGLTYEQYF.

This clone was found a few times. The chain joins TRBV9 to TRBJ2-1; TRBD2 might be the D (6 bases). CDR1 SGDLS and CDR2 YYNGEE come from the germline V gene. Trimming took 2 bases from V and 5 from J, leaving 11 bases between them. The CDR3 contains 14 residues. CDR3 nucleotides: TGTGCCAGCAGCGTCCGGGACTTCGACAATGAGCAGTTCTTC. Residues: CASSVRDFDNEQFF.

The chain combines TRBV14 with TRBJ1-6; D gene unclear. Between the trimmed V and J ends, which lost 5 bases and 0 bases, there was a span of 5 bases. The CDR3 runs 14 residues. The germline CDR1 and CDR2 sequences are SGHDN and FVKESK. The CDR3 region is CASSGSSYNSPLHF. CDR3 in DNA: TGTGCCAGCAGCGGGAGCTCCTATAATTCACCCCTCCACTTT. Full variable domain (remainder filled in from reference TRBV14 and TRBJ1-6): EAGVTQFPSHSVIEKGQTVTLRCDPISGHDNLYWYRRVMGKEIKFLLHFVKESKQDESGMPNNRFLAERTGGTYSTLKVQPAELEDSGVYFCASSGSSYNSPLHFGNGTRLTVT.

The genes are TRBV2 and TRBJ1-5; D uncertain. Per germline, CDR1 SNHLY and CDR2 FYNNEI. The V end lost 11 bases, the J end lost 5 bases, and 7 bases lay between the germline ends. The CDR3 is 10 amino acids. CDR3 DNA sequence: TGTGCCGGCCCCCATCAGCCCCAGCATTTT. It encodes CAGPHQPQHF.

The rearrangement links TRBV25-1 to TRBJ1-2; D remains ambiguous. The CDR3 contains 14 residues. The V end lost 7 bases, the J end lost 8 bases, and 20 bases lay between the germline ends. CDR1 and CDR2 (germline): MGHDK, SYGVNS. CDR3 DNA sequence: TGTGCCAGCACCCGCCCCGGGGTCGTTTGGGGCTACACCTTC. The encoded protein is CASTRPGVVWGYTF.